This T cell receptor (beta chain) was sequenced in a study of regulatory T cells in long-lasting Graves disease. Time point indicated: newly diagnosed GD, antithyroid drugs for less than 3 months. TCR sequences were obtained from RNA taken from PBMCs. Germline CDR1 and CDR2: SGHTA and FQGTGA. V lost 0 bases and J 6 bases, leaving 6 bases between the germline ends. This CDR3 has 13 amino acids. At least ten counts were recorded for this clonotype. What it binds is unknown. HTBI primers from iRepertoire and Arm-PCR of CDR3 regions yielded the TCR beta libraries. TCRdb itself ran the multiplex PCR reads through MiXCR, one entry per CDR3 protein. The table records approximately 360,000 distinct CDR3 sequences, 10% to 15% of them present only once. General study results and limits: It is possible that accuracy was reduced by the small size of the sample. Rather than thyroid tissue, only peripheral blood underwent study.

These data were also filed under a second study, of T cells in Graves' hyperthyroidism and ophthalmopathy. This second study notes: Diagnoses rested on clinical symptoms, serum thyroxine and TRAb, thyroid ultrasound and orbital computed tomography. Ophthalmopathy got predicted by the model a median approximately 6.3 months before its onset.

The receptor comes from a young woman with Graves disease. Sequences were derived from peripheral blood mononuclear cells (PBMCs), sampled at new diagnosis, from a patient treated with antithyroid drugs. V and J are TRBV7-3 and TRBJ2-1; D gene uncertain. The DNA of the CDR3 is TGTGCCAGCAGCTTAACAGGGTTCAATGAGCAGTTCTTC. Protein product: CASSLTGFNEQFF.